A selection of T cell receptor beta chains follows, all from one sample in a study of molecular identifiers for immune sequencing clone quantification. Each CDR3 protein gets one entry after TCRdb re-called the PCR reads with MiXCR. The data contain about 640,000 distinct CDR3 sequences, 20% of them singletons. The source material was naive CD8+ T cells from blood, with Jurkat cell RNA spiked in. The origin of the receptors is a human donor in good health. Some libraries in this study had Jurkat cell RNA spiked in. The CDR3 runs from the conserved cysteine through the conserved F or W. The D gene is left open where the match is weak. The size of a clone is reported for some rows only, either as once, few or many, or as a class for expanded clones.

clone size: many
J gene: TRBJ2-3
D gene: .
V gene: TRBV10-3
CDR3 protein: CAISEPIRAGLDTQYF
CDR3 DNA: TGTGCCATCAGTGAGCCCATCCGGGCGGGTCTAGATACGCAGTATTTT

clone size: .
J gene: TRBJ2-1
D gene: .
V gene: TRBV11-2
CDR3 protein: CASSLGLEGANEQFF
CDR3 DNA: TGTGCCAGCAGCTTAGGGCTGGAGGGAGCAAATGAGCAGTTCTTC

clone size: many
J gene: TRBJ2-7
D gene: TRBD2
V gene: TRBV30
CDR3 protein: CAWSSSGPYEQYF
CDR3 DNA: TGTGCCTGGAGCTCTAGCGGGCCATACGAGCAGTACTTC

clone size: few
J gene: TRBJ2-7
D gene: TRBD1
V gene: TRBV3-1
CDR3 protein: CASSQVSPGQGAYEQYF
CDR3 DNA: TGTGCCAGCAGCCAAGTCTCACCGGGACAGGGGGCCTACGAGCAGTACTTC

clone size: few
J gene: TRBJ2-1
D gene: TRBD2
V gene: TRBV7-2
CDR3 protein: CASSAWTSRPSYNEQFF
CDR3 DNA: TGTGCCAGCAGCGCCTGGACTAGCAGACCCTCCTACAATGAGCAGTTCTTC

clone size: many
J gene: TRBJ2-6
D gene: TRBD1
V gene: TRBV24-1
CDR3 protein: CATSGKGANSGANVLTF
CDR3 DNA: TGTGCCACCAGTGGAAAGGGGGCGAACTCTGGGGCCAACGTCCTGACTTTC

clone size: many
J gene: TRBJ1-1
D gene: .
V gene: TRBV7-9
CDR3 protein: CASSVDSSLNTEAFF
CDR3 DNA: TGTGCCAGCAGCGTAGACAGCAGTCTAAACACTGAAGCTTTCTTT

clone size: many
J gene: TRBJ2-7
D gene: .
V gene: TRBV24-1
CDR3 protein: CATSDRHSLEQYF
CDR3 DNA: TGTGCCACCAGTGACAGACATTCTCTAGAGCAGTACTTC

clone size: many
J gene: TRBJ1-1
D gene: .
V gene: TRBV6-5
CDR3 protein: CASSYNSRLNTEAFF
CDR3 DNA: TGTGCCAGCAGTTATAACAGTCGATTGAACACTGAAGCTTTCTTT

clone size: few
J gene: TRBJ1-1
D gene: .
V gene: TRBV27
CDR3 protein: CASSLNGKNTEAFF
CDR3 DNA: TGTGCCAGCAGTTTAAATGGCAAGAACACTGAAGCTTTCTTT

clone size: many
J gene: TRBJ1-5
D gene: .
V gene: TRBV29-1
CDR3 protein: CSVRGGPLDHSFSNQPQHF
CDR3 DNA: TGCAGCGTTAGGGGGGGCCCGTTGGATCACAGCTTTAGCAATCAGCCCCAGCATTTT

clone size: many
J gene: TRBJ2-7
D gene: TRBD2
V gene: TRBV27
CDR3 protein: CASSLVGRAIYEQYF
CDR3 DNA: TGTGCCAGCAGTTTAGTCGGGAGGGCCATTTACGAGCAGTACTTC

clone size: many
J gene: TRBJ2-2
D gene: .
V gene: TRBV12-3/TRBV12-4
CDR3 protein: CASSLPPGTGTGELFF
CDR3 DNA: TGTGCCAGCAGCTTACCCCCTGGTACGGGCACCGGGGAGCTGTTTTTT

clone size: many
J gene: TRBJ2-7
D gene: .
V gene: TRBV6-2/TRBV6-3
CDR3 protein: CASSRFYEQYF
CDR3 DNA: TGTGCCAGCAGTCGCTTCTACGAGCAGTACTTC

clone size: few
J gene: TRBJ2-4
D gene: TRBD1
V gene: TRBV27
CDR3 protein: CASSFGQGWNIQYF
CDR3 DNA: TGTGCCAGCAGTTTTGGACAGGGGTGGAACATTCAGTACTTC

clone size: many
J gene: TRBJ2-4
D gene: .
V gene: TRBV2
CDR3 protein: CASSETGPGPNIQYF
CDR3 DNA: TGTGCCAGCAGTGAAACGGGTCCGGGGCCAAACATTCAGTACTTC

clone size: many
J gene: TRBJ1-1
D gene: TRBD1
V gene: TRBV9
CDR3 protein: CASSVAGTGPMNTEAFF
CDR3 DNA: TGTGCCAGCAGCGTAGCCGGGACAGGACCGATGAACACTGAAGCTTTCTTT

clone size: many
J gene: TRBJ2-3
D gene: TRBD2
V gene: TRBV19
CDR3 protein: CASSILAGALGDTQYF
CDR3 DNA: TGTGCCAGTAGTATACTAGCGGGGGCCCTCGGAGATACGCAGTATTTT

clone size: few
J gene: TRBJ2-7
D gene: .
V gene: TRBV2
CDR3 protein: CASSEIENQGSYEQYF
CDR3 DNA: TGTGCCAGCAGTGAAATTGAGAATCAGGGCTCCTACGAGCAGTACTTC

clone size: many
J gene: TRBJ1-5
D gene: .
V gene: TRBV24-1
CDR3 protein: CATSDNGASNQPQHF
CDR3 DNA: TGTGCCACCAGTGATAATGGGGCTAGCAATCAGCCCCAGCATTTT

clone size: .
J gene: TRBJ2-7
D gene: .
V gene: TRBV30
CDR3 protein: CAWSVLGQQEQYF
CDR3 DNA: TGTGCCTGGAGTGTACTCGGCCAACAAGAGCAGTACTTC

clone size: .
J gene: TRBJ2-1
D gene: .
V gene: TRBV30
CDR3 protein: CAWSTDNYNEQFF
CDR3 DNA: TGTGCCTGGAGTACCGACAATTACAATGAGCAGTTCTTC

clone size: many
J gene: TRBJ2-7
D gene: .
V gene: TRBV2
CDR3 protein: CASSDAVLSYEQYF
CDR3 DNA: TGTGCCAGCAGTGATGCGGTCCTCTCCTACGAGCAGTACTTC

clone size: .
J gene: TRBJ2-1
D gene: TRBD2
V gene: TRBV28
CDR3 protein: CASSLIWTSGNNEQFF
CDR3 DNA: TGTGCCAGCAGTTTAATTTGGACTAGCGGAAACAATGAGCAGTTCTTC

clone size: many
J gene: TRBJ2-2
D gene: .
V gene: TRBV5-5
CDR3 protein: CASSYGRSLMNTGELFF
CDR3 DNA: TGTGCCAGCAGCTATGGACGGAGCTTAATGAACACCGGGGAGCTGTTTTTT

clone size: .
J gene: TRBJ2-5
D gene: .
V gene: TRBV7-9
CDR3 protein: CASSFMDSQGTQYF
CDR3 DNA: TGTGCCAGCAGCTTTATGGACAGCCAGGGGACCCAGTACTTC

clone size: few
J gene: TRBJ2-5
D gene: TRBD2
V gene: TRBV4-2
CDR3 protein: CASSALAGVSQETQYF
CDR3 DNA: TGTGCCAGCAGCGCCCTAGCGGGAGTGTCCCAAGAGACCCAGTACTTC

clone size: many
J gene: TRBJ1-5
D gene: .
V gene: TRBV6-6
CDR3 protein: CASRVYSNQPQHF
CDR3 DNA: TGTGCCAGCAGGGTCTATAGCAATCAGCCCCAGCATTTT

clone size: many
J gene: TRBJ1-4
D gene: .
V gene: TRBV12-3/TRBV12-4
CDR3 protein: CASSTTGIRLFF
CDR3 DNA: TGTGCCAGCAGCACTACCGGGATACGTCTGTTTTTT

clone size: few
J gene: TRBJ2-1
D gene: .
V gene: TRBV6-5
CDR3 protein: CASSHKNPGGLDNEQFF
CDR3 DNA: TGTGCCAGCAGTCACAAGAATCCTGGGGGCCTAGACAATGAGCAGTTCTTC

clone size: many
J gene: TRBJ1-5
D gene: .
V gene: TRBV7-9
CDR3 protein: CASSLSSGNQPQHF
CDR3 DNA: TGTGCCAGCAGCTTAAGCTCGGGGAATCAGCCCCAGCATTTT

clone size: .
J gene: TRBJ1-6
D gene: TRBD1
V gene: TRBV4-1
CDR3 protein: CASSQDPAGGIMSPLHF
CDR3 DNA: TGCGCCAGCAGCCAAGATCCGGCAGGGGGTATAATGTCACCCCTCCACTTT

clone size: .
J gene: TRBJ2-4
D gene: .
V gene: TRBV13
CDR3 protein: CASSFTPGEADHSIQYF
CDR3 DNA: TGTGCCAGCAGCTTTACCCCGGGGGAAGCCGATCACAGCATTCAGTACTTC

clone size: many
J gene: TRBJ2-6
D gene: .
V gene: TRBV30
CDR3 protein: CAWFDTGSGANVLTF
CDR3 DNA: TGTGCCTGGTTCGACACAGGGTCTGGGGCCAACGTCCTGACTTTC

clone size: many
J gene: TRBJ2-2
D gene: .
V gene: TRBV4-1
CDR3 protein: CASSQGPDPNTGELFF
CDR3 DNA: TGCGCCAGCAGCCAGGGGCCGGATCCGAACACCGGGGAGCTGTTTTTT

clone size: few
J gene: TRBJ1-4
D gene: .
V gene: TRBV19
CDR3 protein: CASSPGAREKLFF
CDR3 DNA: TGTGCCAGTAGCCCAGGGGCGCGCGAAAAACTGTTTTTT

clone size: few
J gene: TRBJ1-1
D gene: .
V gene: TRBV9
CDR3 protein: CASSPGFTVNTEAFF
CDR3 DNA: TGTGCCAGCAGCCCTGGATTTACGGTGAACACTGAAGCTTTCTTT

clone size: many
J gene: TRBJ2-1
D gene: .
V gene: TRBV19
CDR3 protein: CASRTRDTTYNEQFF
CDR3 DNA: TGTGCCAGTAGAACCCGGGACACCACCTACAATGAGCAGTTCTTC

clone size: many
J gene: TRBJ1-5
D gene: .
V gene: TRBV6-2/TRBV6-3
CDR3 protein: CASSYSIFAQTAHSNQPQHF
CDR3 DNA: TGTGCCAGCAGTTACTCGATATTTGCACAGACCGCACATAGCAATCAGCCCCAGCATTTT

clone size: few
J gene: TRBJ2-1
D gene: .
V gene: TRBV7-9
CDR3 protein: CASSLITSYNEQFF
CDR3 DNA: TGTGCCAGCAGCTTAATCACCAGTTACAATGAGCAGTTCTTC

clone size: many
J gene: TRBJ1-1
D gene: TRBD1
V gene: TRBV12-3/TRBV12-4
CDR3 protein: CASSPDRGRGTEAFF
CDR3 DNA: TGTGCCAGCAGCCCAGACAGGGGTAGAGGCACTGAAGCTTTCTTT

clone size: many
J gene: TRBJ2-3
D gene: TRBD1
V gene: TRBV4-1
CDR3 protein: CASRGTGHITDTQYF
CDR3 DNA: TGCGCCAGCAGGGGGACAGGGCATATCACAGATACGCAGTATTTT

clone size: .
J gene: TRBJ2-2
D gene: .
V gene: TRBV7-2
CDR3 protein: CASSLLSTSRPGLPPNTGELFF
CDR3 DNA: TGTGCCAGCAGCTTGCTATCAACTTCCCGGCCAGGGTTACCCCCGAACACCGGGGAGCTGTTTTTT

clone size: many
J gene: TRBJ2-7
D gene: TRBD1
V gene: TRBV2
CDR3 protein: CASTPGGLVEQYF
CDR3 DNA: TGTGCCAGCACCCCAGGGGGCTTGGTCGAGCAGTACTTC

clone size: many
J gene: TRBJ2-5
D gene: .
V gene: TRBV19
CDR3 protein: CASSRVSQETQYF
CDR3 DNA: TGTGCCAGTAGTAGGGTCAGTCAAGAGACCCAGTACTTC

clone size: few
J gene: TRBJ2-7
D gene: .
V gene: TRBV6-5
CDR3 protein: CASSYSPGREQYF
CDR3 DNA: TGTGCCAGCAGTTACTCGCCAGGACGGGAGCAGTACTTC

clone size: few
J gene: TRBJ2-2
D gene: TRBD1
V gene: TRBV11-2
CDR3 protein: CAGTGENTGELFF
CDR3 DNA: TGTGCAGGTACAGGGGAGAACACCGGGGAGCTGTTTTTT

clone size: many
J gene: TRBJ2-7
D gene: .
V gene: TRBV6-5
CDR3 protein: CASSTLGEQYF
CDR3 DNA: TGTGCCAGCAGTACCTTGGGTGAGCAGTACTTC

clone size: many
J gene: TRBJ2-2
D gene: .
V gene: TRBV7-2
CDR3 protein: CASSLEEGRAENTGELFF
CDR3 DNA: TGTGCCAGCAGCTTAGAGGAGGGCCGAGCGGAGAACACCGGGGAGCTGTTTTTT